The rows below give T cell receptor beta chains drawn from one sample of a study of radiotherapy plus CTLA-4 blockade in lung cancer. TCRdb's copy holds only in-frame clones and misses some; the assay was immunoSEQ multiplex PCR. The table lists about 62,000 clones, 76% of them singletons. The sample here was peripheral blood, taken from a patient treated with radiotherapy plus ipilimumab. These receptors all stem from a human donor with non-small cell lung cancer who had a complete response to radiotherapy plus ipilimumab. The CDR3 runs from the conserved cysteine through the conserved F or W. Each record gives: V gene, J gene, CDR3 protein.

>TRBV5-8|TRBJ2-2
CASSFTSGGLTGELFF
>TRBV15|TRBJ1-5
CATSSQVSNQPQHF
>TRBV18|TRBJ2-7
CASSRERTHYEQYF
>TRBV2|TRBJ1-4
CASRMGLINEKLFF
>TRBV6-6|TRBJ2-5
CASSPQRGASPRDF
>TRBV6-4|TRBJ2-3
CASSDQATDTQYF
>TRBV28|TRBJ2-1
CASSLLTSGGYNEQFF
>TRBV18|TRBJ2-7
CASSPEYRGAGSYEQYF
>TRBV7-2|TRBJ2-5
CASSPPGTRWETQYF
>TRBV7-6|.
CASSRNLQSEQYF
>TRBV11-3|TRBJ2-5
CASSQSRLGGLETQYF
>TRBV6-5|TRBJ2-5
CASSEVGAQETQYF
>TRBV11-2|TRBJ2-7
CASSLVASGGYEQYF
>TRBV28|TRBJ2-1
CASKWSSYNEQFF
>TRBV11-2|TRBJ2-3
CASTLAGGPLDTQYF
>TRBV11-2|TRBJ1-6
CASSLEGTGLSSYNSPLHF
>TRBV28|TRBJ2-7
CASRPPGLAGESPNEQYF
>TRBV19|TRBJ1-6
CASTARTGLSSPLHF
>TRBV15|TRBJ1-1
CATSRVEGALTEAFF
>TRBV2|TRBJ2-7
CASRGTSSGEQYF
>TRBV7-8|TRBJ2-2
CASSLIAGANTGELFF
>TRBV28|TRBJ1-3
CAHQLGNTIYF
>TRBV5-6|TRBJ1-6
CASSFGEARSSPKSPLHF
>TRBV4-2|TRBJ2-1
CASSQGFAGLYNERFF
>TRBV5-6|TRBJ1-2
CASSLTGGRGGYTF
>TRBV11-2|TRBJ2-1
CASGASTSWRNEQFF
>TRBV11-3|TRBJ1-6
CASRKGQFYNSPLHF
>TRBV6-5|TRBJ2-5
CASSYTRQGLQETQYF
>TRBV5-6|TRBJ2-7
CASSPEATFRGYEQYF
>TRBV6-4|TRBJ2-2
CASSGVAGTGELFF
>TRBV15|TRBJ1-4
CATSRPPGRGIEKLFF
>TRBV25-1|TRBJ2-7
CASLGGLLYEQYF
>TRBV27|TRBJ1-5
CASSFPGAYQPQHF
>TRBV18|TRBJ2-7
CASSPRGYEQYF
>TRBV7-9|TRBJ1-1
CASSLGRNTEAFF
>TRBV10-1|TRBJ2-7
CASRCIGGDSYYEQYF
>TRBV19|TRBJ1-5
CASSTSGQGVGNQPQHF
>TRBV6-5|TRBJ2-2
CASSYSRWQLTGELFF
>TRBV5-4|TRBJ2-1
CASSLSETYNEQFF
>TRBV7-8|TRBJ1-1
CASSPNRGVNTEAFF
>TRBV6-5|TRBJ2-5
CASSWRGIRETQYF
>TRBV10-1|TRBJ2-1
CASSKLAGTGNEQFF
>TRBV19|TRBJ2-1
CASSIGGKLRNNEQFF
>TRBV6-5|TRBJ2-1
CASRIDSSSYNEQFF
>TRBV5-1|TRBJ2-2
CASSRNRNTGELFF
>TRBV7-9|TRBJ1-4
CASSPKRRENEKLFF
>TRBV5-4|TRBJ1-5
CASSLSLNQPQHF
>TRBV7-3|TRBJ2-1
CASSPRTPASYNEQFF
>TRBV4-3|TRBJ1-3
CASSQDPTGGNTIYF